The present T cell receptor beta chain was sequenced within a study of blood T cell repertoires in COVID-19. Study details: Both acute and convalescent COVID-19 samples were obtained from the United States, Italy and Spain. T cells, B-cell-depleted T cells, or PBMCs supplied cDNA or gDNA.

CDR1 is SEHNR, CDR2 FQNEAQ, per germline (reference sequence). Deletions cut 5 bases from V and 2 bases from J, with 10 bases between. This CDR3 comprises 14 residues. Authors' data handling: Quantification of nucleated cells was approximated via reference gene primer amplification. Produced via immunoSEQ multiplex PCR; TCRdb's table is partial and in-frame only. Clone size and V and J calls were adopted from that table, with D and trimming inferred from the DNA. The data hold some 130,000 clones, with 88% observed a single time. In this sample, this clone turned up once. The sequenced sample consisted of peripheral blood. The TCR comes from a man aged 50 or older with acute or convalescent COVID-19. The rearrangement uses TRBV7-9 and TRBJ2-1, with D possibly matching TRBD2 (6 bases). The CDR3 reads CASSPRGAYNEQFF. As DNA, the CDR3 is TGTGCCAGCAGCCCCCGCGGGGCCTACAATGAGCAGTTCTTC.